A single sample is the source of the 16 T cell receptor beta chains below, sequenced in a study of CD4 T cells in relation to SARS-CoV-2 and coronaviruses. The table came from immunoSEQ multiplex PCR; TCRdb's copy has only in-frame clones and leaves some out. The sample has about 36,000 clones; 77% are singletons. These receptors' antigens are unknown. The sample consisted of memory CD4+ T cells from PBMCs, cultured in vitro. The receptors come from an adult with COVID-19.

V and J are TRBV5-1 and TRBJ2-5; D unresolved. Per the germline V gene, CDR1 is SGHRS and CDR2 is YFSETQ. This CDR3 has 15 amino acids. The V gene lost 4 bases and the J gene lost 1 base, with 14 bases spanning the gap. CDR3 sequence reads: CASSPGLKGQETQYF. The CDR3 nucleotides read TGCGCCAGCAGCCCCGGTCTCAAGGGCCAAGAGACCCAGTACTTC.

This chain connects TRBV24-1 to TRBJ2-1, with no clear D. This CDR3 spans 16 amino acids. Germline V lookup: CDR1 KGHDR, CDR2 SFDVKD. V dropped 2 bases and J dropped 0 bases, with 10 bases sitting between them. CDR3 sequence (DNA): TGTGCCACCAGTGATTCGACTGCAGTCTCCTACAATGAGCAGTTCTTC. Translated: CATSDSTAVSYNEQFF.

Details on this clone: The junction shows a germline mismatch at one end, possibly a read error. The V gene is TRBV18, the J gene TRBJ1-4, with 9 bases fitting TRBD1. This CDR3 comprises 15 residues. Germline assignment: CDR1 KGHSH and CDR2 LQKENI. CDR3 bases: TGTGCCAACTCACGCGGTTTGGACAGGGGTGAAAAACTGTTTTTT. Translating it yields CANSRGLDRGEKLFF.

The chain combines TRBV19 with TRBJ2-1; 8 bases line up with TRBD2. Germline V gene sequence: CDR1 LNHDA, CDR2 SQIVND (reference sequence). V gave up 7 bases and J gave up 4 bases; unmatched junction bases: 12. This CDR3 is 16 amino acids long. CDR3 protein: CASMGVSSGRYNEQFF. CDR3 in DNA: TGTGCCAGTATGGGTGTATCCAGCGGGAGATACAATGAGCAGTTCTTC.

This clone was detected only a few times. The chain joins TRBV19 to TRBJ2-3; D is possibly TRBD2 (5 bases). There are 13 residues in the CDR3. Trimming left V 5 bases short and J 2 bases short, with 8 bases between. CDR1 is LNHDA and CDR2 is SQIVND in the germline V gene (reference sequence). CDR3 bases: TGTGCCAGTAGTGCGGACTTCACAGATACGCAGTATTTT. Its protein product is CASSADFTDTQYF.

The chain carries TRBV3-1 (or the pseudogene TRBV3-2) and TRBJ2-2; D remains ambiguous. V was trimmed by 1 base and J by 4 bases, leaving 7 bases between them. The CDR3 sequence is 14 residues long. Germline CDR1 reads LGHDT; CDR2 reads YNNKEL (reference sequence). The CDR3 sequence: CASSQGPGTGELFF. CDR3 nucleotides: TGTGCCAGCAGCCAAGGACCGGGCACCGGGGAGCTGTTTTTT.

V gene TRBV6-5 combines with J gene TRBJ2-5, with D perhaps matching TRBD1 (6 bases). Germline V lookup: CDR1 MNHEY, CDR2 SVGAGI. This CDR3 has 13 residues. With 7 bases removed from V and 5 bases from J, the gap between germline ends came to 14 bases. As DNA, the CDR3 is TGTGCCAGCAAACAGGGCTCTATGGAGACCCAGTACTTC. Translated, it gives CASKQGSMETQYF.

The V call is TRBV4-3, the J call TRBJ1-4, with TRBD1 as a possible D gene (5 bases). The CDR3 loop spans 16 amino acids. Germline CDR1 is LGHNA and CDR2 is YSLEER. V dropped 2 bases and J dropped 8 bases, with 18 bases sitting between them. This CDR3 reads CASSQSTWGAGEKLFF. The CDR3 DNA sequence: TGCGCCAGCAGCCAAAGTACTTGGGGCGCCGGCGAAAAACTGTTTTTT.

The chain couples TRBV19 to TRBJ1-1; D uncertain. From germline, CDR1 is LNHDA and CDR2 SQIVND (reference sequence). The CDR3 runs to 14 residues. V was clipped by 3 bases and J by 3 bases, with 11 bases between them. CDR3 DNA: TGTGCCAGTAGTATCATATCGGGTCACACTGAAGCTTTCTTT. Protein product: CASSIISGHTEAFF.

The chain employs TRBV5-1 and TRBJ1-1; TRBD1 matches at 7 bases. The CDR3 runs to 14 residues. Germline V lookup: CDR1 SGHRS, CDR2 YFSETQ. V was clipped by 4 bases and J by 4 bases; unmatched bases: 7. Written as DNA, the CDR3 is TGCGCCAGCAGCGACCGAGGGGGCAGCACTGAAGCTTTCTTT. Residues: CASSDRGGSTEAFF. The variable domain in full, completed from reference TRBV5-1 and TRBJ1-1, reads KAGVTQTPRYLIKTRGQQVTLSCSPISGHRSVSWYQQTPGQGLQFLFEYFSETQRNKGNFPGRFSGRQFSNSRSEMNVSTLELGDSALYLCASSDRGGSTEAFFGQGTRLTVV.

The chain carries TRBV5-4 and TRBJ2-7; TRBD1 matches at 9 bases. This CDR3 comprises 14 residues. Germline trimming cut 0 bases from V and 9 bases from J; bases unmatched to any gene: 7. Germline V gene sequence: CDR1 SGHNT, CDR2 YYREEE (reference sequence). In DNA, the CDR3 is TGTGCCAGCAGCTTGGAAGGACAGGGGAGGAGGCAGTACTTC. Its translation: CASSLEGQGRRQYF.

The genes are TRBV4-2 and TRBJ2-3; D is uncertain. V lost 0 bases to trimming and J lost 2 bases, with 12 bases between them. Germline CDR1 LGHNA, CDR2 YNFKEQ. The CDR3 consists of 16 residues. The CDR3 coding sequence is TGTGCCAGCAGCCAAGAGATCGGCAGGTCCACAGATACGCAGTATTTT. This codes for CASSQEIGRSTDTQYF.

The chain recombines TRBV25-1 with TRBJ1-2; a weak D match, TRBD1 (5 bases). Per germline, CDR1 MGHDK and CDR2 SYGVNS. This CDR3 has 16 residues. The V end lost 4 bases, the J end lost 4 bases, and 19 bases lay between the germline ends. Here the CDR3 reads CASSGGVGTLGYGYTF. For the CDR3, the DNA is TGTGCCAGCAGTGGGGGGGTGGGGACGCTCGGCTATGGCTACACCTTC.

The gene calls are TRBV27 and TRBJ2-1, with TRBD2 identical over 10 bases. Unmatched junction bases numbered 9, after V lost 3 bases and J lost 7 bases. The CDR3 runs to 16 residues. The germline gives CDR1 MNHEY, CDR2 SMNVEV (reference sequence). The CDR3 reads CASSFSSGRIVNEQFF. CDR3 in DNA: TGTGCCAGCAGTTTTAGTAGCGGGAGGATCGTAAATGAGCAGTTCTTC.

This rearrangement joins TRBV28 to TRBJ2-1, with 7 bases fitting TRBD1. V dropped 7 bases and J dropped 5; count of bases not matched to a gene: 11. The CDR3 extends over 15 amino acids. Germline V gene lookup returns CDR1 MDHEN and CDR2 SYDVKM. The CDR3 bases are TGTGCCAGCACCCCCCCGACAGGGCACCACAATGAGCAGTTCTTC. This gives the protein CASTPPTGHHNEQFF. The entire variable domain, with the rest obtained from reference TRBV28 and TRBJ2-1, is as follows: DVKVTQSSRYLVKRTGEKVFLECVQDMDHENMFWYRQDPGLGLRLIYFSYDVKMKEKGDIPEGYSVSREKKERFSLILESASTNQTSMYLCASTPPTGHHNEQFFGPGTRLTVL.

This clone has a single count. For the CDR3, the DNA is TGTGCCAGCAGTTTCCCCTTAACACCTCAGGATCCAGGGGAGACCCAGTACTTC. Protein: CASSFPLTPQDPGETQYF. The chain uses TRBV2 and TRBJ2-5; the D gene is possibly TRBD1 (5 bases). Germline V CDR1 and CDR2: SNHLY, FYNNEI. V was cut by 5 bases and J by 5 bases, with 27 bases left in between. CDR3 length: 18 residues.